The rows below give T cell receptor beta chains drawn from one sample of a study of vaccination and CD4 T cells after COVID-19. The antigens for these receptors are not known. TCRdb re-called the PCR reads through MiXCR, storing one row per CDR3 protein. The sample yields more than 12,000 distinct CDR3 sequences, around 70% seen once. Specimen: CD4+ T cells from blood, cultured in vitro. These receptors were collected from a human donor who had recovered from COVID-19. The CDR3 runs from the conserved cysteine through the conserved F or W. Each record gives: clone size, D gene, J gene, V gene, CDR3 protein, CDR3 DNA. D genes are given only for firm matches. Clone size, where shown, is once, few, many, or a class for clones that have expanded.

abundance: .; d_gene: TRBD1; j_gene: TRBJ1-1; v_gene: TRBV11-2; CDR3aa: CASSLGTGGATEAFF; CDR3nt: TGTGCCAGCAGCTTAGGGACAGGGGGGGCCACTGAAGCTTTCTTT
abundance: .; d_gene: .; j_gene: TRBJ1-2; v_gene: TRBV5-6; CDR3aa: CASSLGRAVYGYTF; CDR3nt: TGTGCCAGCAGCTTGGGTAGGGCCGTATATGGCTACACCTTC
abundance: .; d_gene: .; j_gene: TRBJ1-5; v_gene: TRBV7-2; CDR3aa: CASSPGLHGASNQPQHF; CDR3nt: TGTGCCAGCAGCCCTGGCCTTCATGGGGCTAGCAATCAGCCCCAGCATTTT
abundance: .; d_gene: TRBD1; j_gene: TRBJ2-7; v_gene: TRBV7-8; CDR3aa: CASSLRGQGPSYEQYF; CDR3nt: TGTGCCAGCAGCTTAAGGGGACAGGGACCCTCCTACGAGCAGTACTTC
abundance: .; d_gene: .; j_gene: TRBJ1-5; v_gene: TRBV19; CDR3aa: CASSIGSGGGNQPQHF; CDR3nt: TGTGCCAGTAGTATAGGATCCGGGGGTGGCAATCAGCCCCAGCATTTT
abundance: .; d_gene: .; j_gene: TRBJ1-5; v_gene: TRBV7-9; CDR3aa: CASSSFLRGTSQPQHF; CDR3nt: TGTGCCAGCAGCTCATTCCTTCGGGGGACGAGTCAGCCCCAGCATTTT
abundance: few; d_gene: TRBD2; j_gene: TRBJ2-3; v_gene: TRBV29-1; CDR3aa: CSVRGLALDTQYF; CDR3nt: TGCAGCGTTAGGGGACTAGCGCTAGATACGCAGTATTTT
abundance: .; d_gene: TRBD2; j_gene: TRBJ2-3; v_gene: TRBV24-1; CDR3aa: CAATSENTDTQYF; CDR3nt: TGTGCCGCCACTAGCGAAAACACAGATACGCAGTATTTT
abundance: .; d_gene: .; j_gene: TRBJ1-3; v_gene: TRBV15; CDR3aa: CATSRDQAASGNTIYF; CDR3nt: TGTGCCACCAGCAGAGATCAGGCAGCTTCTGGAAACACCATATATTTT
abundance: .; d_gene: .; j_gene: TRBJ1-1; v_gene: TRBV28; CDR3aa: CASSLLSARLQPQQEAFF; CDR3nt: TGTGCCAGCAGTTTATTATCCGCGCGGCTCCAACCCCAACAAGAAGCTTTCTTT
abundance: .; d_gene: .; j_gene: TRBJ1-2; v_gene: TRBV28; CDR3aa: CASSPRGNVGNYGYTF; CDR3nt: TGTGCCAGCAGTCCTAGGGGGAACGTGGGTAACTATGGCTACACCTTC
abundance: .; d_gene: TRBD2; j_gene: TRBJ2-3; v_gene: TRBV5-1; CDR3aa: CASRQREGTSTDTQYF; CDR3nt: TGCGCCAGCAGACAGCGGGAGGGGACTAGCACAGATACGCAGTATTTT
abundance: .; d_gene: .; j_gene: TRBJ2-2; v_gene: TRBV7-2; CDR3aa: CASSLAAERSGELFF; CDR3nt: TGTGCCAGCAGCTTAGCTGCGGAGCGGAGCGGGGAGCTGTTTTTT
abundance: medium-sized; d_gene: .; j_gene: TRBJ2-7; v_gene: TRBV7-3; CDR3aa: CASSLGVGLGYEQYF; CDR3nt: TGTGCCAGCAGCTTGGGGGTGGGCCTTGGCTATGAGCAGTACTTC
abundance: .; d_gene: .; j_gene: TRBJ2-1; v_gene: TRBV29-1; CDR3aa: CSVDTEQFF; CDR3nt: TGCAGCGTTGATACTGAGCAGTTCTTC